This passage covers 31 T cell receptor beta chains from one sample sequenced in a study of cytomegalovirus exposure and HLA in healthy donors. Primers for the PCR totalled 60 Vbeta and 13 Jbeta. Data came from immunoSEQ multiplex PCR; TCRdb stores just in-frame clones and leaves some out. The table lists over 120,000 clones, 70% to 85% of them singletons. The material sequenced was PBMCs. Source of these receptors: a woman aged 60-75 years in good health and CMV-seropositive.

V is TRBV7-9 and J is TRBJ2-7, with 9 bases lining up with TRBD2. V gave up 5 bases and J gave up 3 bases; unmatched junction bases: 8. This CDR3 is 15 amino acids long. Germline CDR1 reads SEHNR; CDR2 reads FQNEAQ (reference sequence). The chain's CDR3 is CASSVSSGTGYEQYF. Written as DNA, the CDR3 is TGTGCCAGCAGCGTGTCTAGCGGGACCGGCTACGAGCAGTACTTC.

The V call is TRBV15, the J call TRBJ2-3, with 7 nucleotides matching TRBD2. The CDR3 length is 16 residues. V shed 1 base, J shed 0 bases, and the junction held 4 bases outside the gene matches. The germline V gene encodes CDR1 LNHNV and CDR2 YYDKDF (reference sequence). The CDR3, as DNA: TGTGCCACCAGCAGAGTGCGGGACTACAGCACAGATACGCAGTATTTT. Amino acid sequence: CATSRVRDYSTDTQYF.

The CDR3 reads CASSLSVAQPQHF. In nucleotides, the CDR3 is TGTGCCAGCAGCTTATCAGTGGCTCAGCCCCAGCATTTT. The chain employs TRBV7-6 and TRBJ1-5, with D unclear. Germline CDR1 and CDR2: SGHVS and FNYEAQ. The CDR3 extends over 13 amino acids. The V and J ends lost 2 bases and 6 bases respectively, with 8 bases between them. Looking up the rest from reference TRBV7-6 and TRBJ1-5 gives the full variable domain: GAGVSQSPRYKVTKRGQDVALRCDPISGHVSLYWYRQALGQGPEFLTYFNYEAQQDKSGLPNDRFSAERPEGSISTLTIQRTEQRDSAMYRCASSLSVAQPQHFGDGTRLSIL.

The chain has TRBV7-9 and TRBJ2-2, with TRBD1 identical over 8 bases. The CDR3 has 15 residues. From germline, CDR1 is SEHNR and CDR2 FQNEAQ (reference sequence). J gave up 4 bases and V 5 bases, and 6 bases lay outside the gene matches. This CDR3 is CASSPGQESTGELFF. The CDR3, as DNA: TGTGCCAGCAGCCCGGGACAGGAAAGCACCGGGGAGCTGTTTTTT.

The chain links TRBV28 to TRBJ2-3; 9 nucleotides align to TRBD2. The V segment lost 6 bases and the J segment 4 bases; nucleotides outside the gene matches: 8. Germline V gene lookup returns CDR1 MDHEN and CDR2 SYDVKM. This CDR3 has 15 residues. The CDR3 protein is CASRSGSGGPDTQYF. The CDR3 bases are TGTGCCAGCAGGTCGGGTAGCGGGGGCCCAGATACGCAGTATTTT.

This clone was recorded only once. The chain uses TRBV7-9 and TRBJ2-1; TRBD1 aligns across 9 bases. The junction had 0 bases not matched to a gene; V was cut back by 3 bases and J by 6 bases. The CDR3 covers 13 residues. In germline, CDR1 is SEHNR, CDR2 FQNEAQ (reference sequence). The chain's CDR3 is CASSLGQGNEQFF. As DNA, the CDR3 is TGTGCCAGCAGCTTGGGACAGGGCAATGAGCAGTTCTTC.

This clone was seen a few times. The chain combines TRBV6-1 with TRBJ2-2; tentative D call: TRBD1 (5 bases). Germline CDR1 is MNHNS and CDR2 is SASEGT. The CDR3 runs to 11 residues. CDR3: CAAKGPGELFF. CDR3 DNA sequence: TGTGCTGCTAAGGGGCCCGGGGAGCTGTTTTTT.

The rearrangement links TRBV5-6 to TRBJ2-6; the match to TRBD1 covers 12 bases. CDR1 and CDR2 (germline): SGHDT, YYEEEE. The J segment lost 2 bases and the V segment lost 5 bases, leaving 5 bases of the junction unmatched. This CDR3 region has 17 residues. In DNA form, the CDR3 reads TGTGCCAGCAGACGGGACAGGGGGCGGGCTGGGGCCAACGTCCTGACTTTC. Protein sequence: CASRRDRGRAGANVLTF. Looking up the rest from reference TRBV5-6 and TRBJ2-6 gives the full variable domain: DAGVTQSPTHLIKTRGQQVTLRCSPKSGHDTVSWYQQALGQGPQFIFQYYEEEERQRGNFPDRFSGHQFPNYSSELNVNALLLGDSALYLCASRRDRGRAGANVLTFGAGSRLTVL.

This clone was detected a few times. V gene TRBV29-1 combines with J gene TRBJ1-1; D is unresolved. V was cut by 6 bases and J by 4 bases, with 12 bases left in between. This CDR3 has 12 amino acids. The V gene's germline CDR1 is SQVTM and CDR2 ANQGSEA. Here the CDR3 DNA reads TGCAGCGTAAACCGAGCGGGCACTGAAGCTTTCTTT. Protein product: CSVNRAGTEAFF.

This chain connects TRBV7-9 to TRBJ2-5, with D uncertain. The J call could be wrong; TRBJ2-7 is a better fit for the DNA end. CDR1 is SEHNR, CDR2 FQNEAQ, per germline (reference sequence). The CDR3 loop spans 13 amino acids. The CDR3 DNA is TGTGCCAGCAGCAAAACTAATGTCTACGAGCAGTACTTC. Encoded protein: CASSKTNVYEQYF.

CDR3 sequence reads: CASSGGGDEKLFF. In DNA form, the CDR3 reads TGCGCCAGCAGCGGCGGTGGCGATGAAAAACTGTTTTTT. The chain carries TRBV5-1 and TRBJ1-4; unclear D gene. This CDR3 is built from 13 residues. Between the trimmed V and J ends, which lost 4 bases and 6 bases, there was a span of 10 bases. CDR1 SGHRS and CDR2 YFSETQ come from the germline V gene.

The chain joins TRBV6-4 to TRBJ2-1; 10 nucleotides line up with TRBD2. The germline V gene has CDR1 MRHNA and CDR2 SNTAGT. This CDR3 has 16 residues. The J segment lost 3 bases and the V segment lost 4 bases, leaving 6 bases of the junction unmatched. The CDR3 coding sequence is TGTGCCAGCAGTGCCAAGACTAGCGGGTTCTACAATGAGCAGTTCTTC. Protein product: CASSAKTSGFYNEQFF.

J is TRBJ2-2 and V is TRBV13, with 10 bases identical to TRBD1. V was pared by 5 bases and J by 5 bases, with 8 bases of the junction left unmatched. The CDR3 contains 16 residues. The germline V gene has CDR1 PRHDT and CDR2 FYEKMQ (reference sequence). CDR3 in amino acids: CASSPPSGQGTGELFF. DNA of the CDR3: TGTGCCAGCAGCCCCCCTTCGGGACAGGGGACCGGGGAGCTGTTTTTT.

The rearrangement links TRBV5-4 to TRBJ2-1; 7 nucleotides line up with TRBD1. V lost 1 base, J lost 8 bases, and 9 bases stayed unmatched. Germline lookup yields CDR1 SGHNT and CDR2 YYREEE (reference sequence). The CDR3 is made up of 15 amino acids. The CDR3 DNA sequence: TGTGCCAGCAGCTTGCTCGGGTGGGACAGCGATGAGCAGTTCTTC. Translation: CASSLLGWDSDEQFF.

This clone was picked up a small number of times. The chain recombines TRBV14 with TRBJ1-1; TRBD1 matches 7 bases. The CDR3 consists of 15 residues. J was trimmed by 5 bases and V by 3 bases; bases with no gene match: 9. Germline values: CDR1 SGHDN, CDR2 FVKESK. CDR3 sequence (DNA): TGTGCCAGCAGCCAGTGGACAGGCGAACGGACTGAAGCTTTCTTT. Its translation is CASSQWTGERTEAFF.

This clone has a handful of counts. The chain is built from TRBV6-4 and TRBJ2-1; 11 bases match TRBD2. Germline V gives CDR1 MRHNA, CDR2 SNTAGT. The CDR3 spans 16 residues. V lost 2 bases, J lost 7 bases, and 7 bases stayed unmatched. The CDR3 bases are TGTGCCAGCAGTGACCCATTAGCGGGAGGGTCGAATGAGCAGTTCTTC. Residues: CASSDPLAGGSNEQFF.

The rearrangement joins TRBV2 to TRBJ2-7; maybe TRBD1 (5 bases). Germline CDR1 is SNHLY and CDR2 is FYNNEI. V lost 7 bases and J 1 base, leaving 11 bases between the germline ends. The CDR3 covers 13 residues. The CDR3 region is CASIRTLSYEQYF. In DNA form, the CDR3 reads TGTGCCAGCATAAGGACACTGTCCTACGAGCAGTACTTC.

V is TRBV4-1 and J is TRBJ1-5; 12 bases are a match to TRBD1. The CDR3 is 19 residues long. CDR1 and CDR2 (germline): MGHRA, YSYEKL. Unmatched junction bases numbered 8, after V lost 1 base and J lost 1 base. The CDR3 reads CASSQVGKGTGGSNQPQHF. DNA for the CDR3: TGCGCCAGCAGCCAAGTGGGGAAGGGGACAGGGGGCAGCAATCAGCCCCAGCATTTT.

V and J are TRBV4-2 and TRBJ1-4; 7 nucleotides match TRBD1. J gave up 8 bases and V 1 base, and 7 bases lay outside the gene matches. Per germline, CDR1 LGHNA and CDR2 YNFKEQ. The CDR3 is made up of 15 amino acids. CDR3 sequence (DNA): TGTGCCAGCAGCCAAGGTCAGGGGGTGGGAGAAAAACTGTTTTTT. Translated, it gives CASSQGQGVGEKLFF.

This sequence joins TRBV6-6 and TRBJ1-3; perhaps TRBD1 as D (5 bases). The germline gives CDR1 MNHNY, CDR2 SVGAGI (reference sequence). V was cut by 10 bases and J by 1 base, with 20 bases left in between. This CDR3 is 16 amino acids long. This chain's CDR3 is CAIKPTAGTSGNTIYF. The CDR3 DNA is TGTGCCATTAAACCCACCGCGGGGACTTCTGGAAACACCATATATTTT.

The chain joins TRBV5-1 to TRBJ2-3; D is perhaps TRBD2 (5 bases). Germline CDR1 is SGHRS and CDR2 is YFSETQ. The CDR3 is made up of 14 amino acids. Trimming stripped 0 bases from V and 7 bases from J, with 12 bases between. The CDR3: CASSLGLPGNTQYF. The CDR3 DNA follows: TGCGCCAGCAGCTTGGGACTGCCCGGGAATACGCAGTATTTT.

The chain joins TRBV28 to TRBJ2-1; no clear D gene. V was pared by 8 bases and J by 6 bases, with 8 bases between. The CDR3 length is 11 residues. Germline V gene lookup returns CDR1 MDHEN and CDR2 SYDVKM. For the CDR3, the DNA is TGTGCCAGCTCCTTGAGCAATGAGCAGTTCTTC. Its translation: CASSLSNEQFF.

This clone came up once. V and J are TRBV5-1 and TRBJ1-4, with D perhaps TRBD1 (6 bases). Germline V gene sequence: CDR1 SGHRS, CDR2 YFSETQ. Trimming left V 5 bases short and J 7 bases short, with 18 bases between. This CDR3 has 15 residues. The CDR3, as DNA: TGCGCCAGCAGACCGGTTACAGGGCCGGGTGAAAAACTGTTTTTT. Amino acids: CASRPVTGPGEKLFF.

The rearrangement joins TRBV18 to TRBJ2-3; D unresolved. V was trimmed by 2 bases and J by 6 bases, leaving 6 bases between them. Germline V gene lookup returns CDR1 KGHSH and CDR2 LQKENI. This CDR3 comprises 12 residues. In DNA, the CDR3 is TGTGCCAGCTCACCAGCGAGGGATACGCAGTATTTT. Translated, it gives CASSPARDTQYF.

The rearrangement joins TRBV19 to TRBJ1-5, with 8 bases identical to TRBD1. The germline CDR1 and CDR2 sequences are LNHDA and SQIVND (reference sequence). Trimming took 3 bases from V and 4 from J; bases not matched to a gene: 8. The CDR3 is made up of 16 amino acids. The CDR3 region is CASSILGTGANQPQHF. The CDR3 bases are TGTGCCAGTAGTATTTTAGGGACAGGAGCAAATCAGCCCCAGCATTTT.

V and J are TRBV15 and TRBJ1-4; D is unclear. V was trimmed by 0 bases and J by 7 bases, leaving 12 bases between them. Germline V gives CDR1 LNHNV, CDR2 YYDKDF (reference sequence). This CDR3 has 15 amino acids. The CDR3, as DNA: TGTGCCACCAGCAGAGATCGTGGGCACGGTGAAAAACTGTTTTTT. Amino acids: CATSRDRGHGEKLFF.

The genes are TRBV19 and TRBJ1-1; no firm D call. Germline V gene data show CDR1 as LNHDA and CDR2 as SQIVND (reference sequence). The CDR3 sequence is 14 residues long. V gave up 1 base and J gave up 2 bases, with 8 bases separating them. CDR3 sequence: CASSIVTGNTEAFF. The CDR3 DNA reads as TGTGCCAGTAGTATAGTTACGGGAAACACTGAAGCTTTCTTT.

The chain carries TRBV5-1 and TRBJ2-2; a weak D match, TRBD1 (6 bases). V lost 3 bases to trimming and J lost 4 bases, with 22 bases between them. The germline V gene has CDR1 SGHRS and CDR2 YFSETQ. This CDR3 has 18 amino acids. The CDR3 protein is CASSSTAGQLGGTGELFF. The CDR3 DNA sequence: TGCGCCAGCAGCTCGACAGCCGGACAGTTAGGGGGCACCGGGGAGCTGTTTTTT.

The sample holds a few counts of this clone. The chain joins TRBV5-6 to TRBJ1-5; 8 bases align to TRBD1. V gave up 0 bases and J gave up 7 bases; unmatched junction bases: 9. The CDR3 sequence is 16 residues long. Germline V lookup: CDR1 SGHDT, CDR2 YYEEEE. The DNA of the CDR3 is TGTGCCAGCAGCTTGGGAGGACAGGGCTTCCAGCAGCCCCAGCATTTT. It translates to CASSLGGQGFQQPQHF.

CDR3 in DNA: TGCGCCAGCAGCCAAGAGACTAGCGCGACCTTCGGCGAGCAGTACTTC. As protein: CASSQETSATFGEQYF. The V call is TRBV4-3, the J call TRBJ2-7; 8 bases are a match to TRBD2. CDR1 is LGHNA, CDR2 YSLEER, per germline. The J segment lost 6 bases and the V segment lost 0 bases, leaving 10 bases of the junction unmatched. There are 16 residues in the CDR3.

The rearrangement links TRBV11-3 to TRBJ2-7, with a weak D call TRBD2 (6 bases). CDR1 is SGHNT and CDR2 is YENEEA in the germline V gene. The CDR3 is 13 amino acids. Trimming removed 1 base at V and 3 bases at J, with 7 bases between. For the CDR3, the DNA is TGTGCCAGCAGCTTAGCGCGGGACTACGAGCAGTACTTC. It encodes CASSLARDYEQYF.